This T cell receptor beta chain was sequenced during a study of OX40 agonist ivuxolimab in advanced cancers. For the study at large: Each dose-escalation patient presented with hepatocellular carcinoma, melanoma, renal cell or head and neck cancer. Regarding the study as a whole: The CD4+ and CD8+ T cells in the blood had expanded clonally by week 6 at 0.1 to 3.0 mg/kg. Among the lowest levels of clonal expansion were found in partial responders at 0.1-3.0 mg/kg. A proportion of nonresponders additionally exhibited low normalized T-cell clonal expansion.

Method: immunoSEQ multiplex PCR; TCRdb's copy keeps in-frame clones and lacks some. The sample shows approximately 89,000 clones, over 75% of them seen only once. Of note for this clone: Its antigen is undetermined.

The CDR3 totals 15 residues. Germline CDR1 is SGHDN and CDR2 is FVKESK. Trimming cost V 4 bases and J 3 bases, with 15 bases left between them. The source is an adult with an advanced solid tumor such as melanoma, head and neck, liver or kidney cancer. The rearrangement joins TRBV14 to TRBJ1-1; D call uncertain. Sequenced here: CD4+ or CD8+ T cells sorted from blood, sampled in a trial of the OX40 agonist ivuxolimab. The CDR3 nucleotides read TGTGCCAGCAGCCCGCTTGTCTCTAAGGACACTGAAGCTTTCTTT. Encoded protein: CASSPLVSKDTEAFF.